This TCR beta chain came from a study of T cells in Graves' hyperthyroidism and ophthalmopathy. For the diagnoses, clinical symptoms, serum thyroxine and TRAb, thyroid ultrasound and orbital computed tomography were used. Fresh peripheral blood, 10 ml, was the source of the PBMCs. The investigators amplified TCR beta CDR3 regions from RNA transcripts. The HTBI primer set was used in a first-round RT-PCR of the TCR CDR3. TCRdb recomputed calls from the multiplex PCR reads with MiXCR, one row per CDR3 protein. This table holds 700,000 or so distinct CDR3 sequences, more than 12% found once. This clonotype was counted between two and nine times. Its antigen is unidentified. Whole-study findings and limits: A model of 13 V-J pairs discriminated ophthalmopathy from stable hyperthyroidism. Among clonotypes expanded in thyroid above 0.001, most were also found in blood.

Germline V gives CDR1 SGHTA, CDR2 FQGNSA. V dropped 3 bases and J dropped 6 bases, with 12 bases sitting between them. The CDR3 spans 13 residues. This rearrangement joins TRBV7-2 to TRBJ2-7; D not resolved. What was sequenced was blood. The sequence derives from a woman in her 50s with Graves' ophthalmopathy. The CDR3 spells CASSLILFAEQYF. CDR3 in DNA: TGTGCCAGCAGCTTGATTCTGTTCGCCGAGCAGTACTTC. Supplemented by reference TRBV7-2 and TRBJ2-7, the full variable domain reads GAGVSQSPSNKVTEKGKDVELRCDPISGHTALYWYRQSLGQGLEFLIYFQGNSAPDKSGLPSDRFSAERTGGSVSTLTIQRTQQEDSAVYLCASSLILFAEQYFGPGTRLTVT.